Listed here are 21 T cell receptor beta chains from one sample, sequenced in a study of blood T cell repertoires in COVID-19. Repertoires were generated with immunoSEQ multiplex PCR, while TCRdb's copy carries only in-frame clones and drops some. The data show fewer than 200,000 clones, with 70% to 85% seen just once and about 1.2% held by the top ten. The material sequenced was peripheral blood. Receptors originate from a man in his 60s who had recovered from COVID-19.

The genes are TRBV3-1 (or the pseudogene TRBV3-2) and TRBJ1-6; unclear D gene. This CDR3 comprises 14 residues. V shed 4 bases and J shed 12 bases, with 16 bases lying between them. CDR1 is LGHDT, CDR2 YNNKEL, per germline (reference sequence). Here the CDR3 reads CASSLGPGGGPLHF. In DNA form, the CDR3 reads TGTGCCAGCAGCCTAGGGCCCGGAGGCGGACCCCTCCACTTT.

This chain joins TRBV2 and TRBJ2-2; tentatively, D is TRBD1 (5 bases). V was clipped by 4 bases and J by 4 bases, with 13 bases between them. This CDR3 is built from 15 residues. Germline-derived CDR1 and CDR2 are SNHLY and FYNNEI. The CDR3 reads CASSGPRQTTGELFF. In DNA, the CDR3 is TGTGCCAGCAGTGGACCCCGACAGACCACCGGGGAGCTGTTTTTT.

The chain recombines TRBV9 with TRBJ2-7, with a possible D match to TRBD2 (6 bases). With 0 bases removed from V and 2 bases from J, the gap between germline ends came to 12 bases. Germline CDR1 is SGDLS and CDR2 is YYNGEE. The CDR3 is 15 residues long. The CDR3, as DNA: TGTGCCAGCAGCGTAGGTCCTAGCGAAACCTACGAGCAGTACTTC. The encoded protein is CASSVGPSETYEQYF.

J is TRBJ1-1 and V is TRBV3-1 (or the pseudogene TRBV3-2); D unresolved. This CDR3 region has 14 residues. Trimming stripped 2 bases from V and 11 bases from J, with 18 bases between. CDR1 and CDR2 (germline): LGHDT, YNNKEL (reference sequence). The CDR3 coding sequence is TGTGCCAGCAGCCAAAATAATCAAGGATTGGAGGCTTTCTTT. Amino acid sequence: CASSQNNQGLEAFF.

The V call is TRBV4-1, the J call TRBJ2-2, with 7 bases fitting TRBD1. Losses at the gene ends were 0 bases for V and 5 bases for J; bases not matched to a gene: 3. This CDR3 comprises 15 residues. Germline V CDR1 and CDR2: MGHRA, YSYEKL. The CDR3 sequence: CASSQERGRTGELFF. CDR3 DNA: TGCGCCAGCAGCCAAGAAAGGGGGCGGACCGGGGAGCTGTTTTTT.

V usage is TRBV6-5 and J usage is TRBJ1-5, with a weak D call TRBD1 (6 bases). Trimming shortened V by 4 bases and J by 4 bases, and 8 bases separated the two germline ends. This CDR3 is built from 13 residues. The germline gives CDR1 MNHEY, CDR2 SVGAGI. CDR3 nucleotides: TGTGCCAGCAGTTCAGGGGTTAATCAGCCCCAGCATTTT. Its protein product is CASSSGVNQPQHF.

The chain has TRBV7-8 and TRBJ2-7, with D unclear. This CDR3 is 13 amino acids long. V dropped 5 bases and J dropped 6 bases, with 14 bases sitting between them. Germline-derived CDR1 and CDR2 are SGHVS and FQNEAQ. CDR3 bases: TGTGCCAGCAGCCAGAGCGAACTCCGCGAGCAGTACTTC. It yields the protein CASSQSELREQYF. Combining the CDR3 with reference TRBV7-8 and TRBJ2-7 gives the whole variable domain GAGVSQSPRYKVAKRGQDVALRCDPISGHVSLFWYQQALGQGPEFLTYFQNEAQLDKSGLPSDRFFAERPEGSVSTLKIQRTQQEDSAVYLCASSQSELREQYFGPGTRLTVT.

The CDR3 nucleotides are TGTGCCAGCAGAGCACAGGGCCCTTCCTACGAGCAGTACTTC. The encoded protein is CASRAQGPSYEQYF. V and J are TRBV7-2 and TRBJ2-7; a possible D gene is TRBD1 (6 bases). The CDR3 totals 14 residues. Trimming stripped 6 bases from V and 1 base from J, with 13 bases between. Germline loops: CDR1 SGHTA, CDR2 FQGNSA.

The chain employs TRBV18 and TRBJ2-7; no clear D. Trimming took 2 bases from V and 0 from J, leaving 14 bases between them. The CDR3 extends over 16 amino acids. Germline V lookup: CDR1 KGHSH, CDR2 LQKENI. DNA for the CDR3: TGTGCCAGCTCACCAAATGTCGGCAGGATCTCCTACGAGCAGTACTTC. It specifies CASSPNVGRISYEQYF. Full variable domain (remainder filled in from reference TRBV18 and TRBJ2-7): NAGVMQNPRHLVRRRGQEARLRCSPMKGHSHVYWYRQLPEEGLKFMVYLQKENIIDESGMPKERFSAEFPKEGPSILRIQQVVRGDSAAYFCASSPNVGRISYEQYFGPGTRLTVT.

Only one count was recorded for this clone. For the CDR3, the DNA is TGTGCCAGCAGCACACCCGGACTGACGGAAAAACTGTTTTTT. It specifies CASSTPGLTEKLFF. The J gene is TRBJ1-4, the V gene TRBV5-6; D unclear. Germline CDR1 SGHDT, CDR2 YYEEEE. The CDR3 is 14 amino acids. V was cut by 4 bases and J by 8 bases, with 15 bases left in between.

The rearrangement joins TRBV7-8 to TRBJ2-1; a weak D match, TRBD2 (6 bases). CDR1 and CDR2 (germline): SGHVS, FQNEAQ. The length of the CDR3 is 15 residues. V was pared by 3 bases and J by 1 base, with 10 bases between. The CDR3 DNA follows: TGTGCCAGCAGCTTCCTGGCGGGGTCCTACAATGAGCAGTTCTTC. Encoded protein: CASSFLAGSYNEQFF.

The V gene is TRBV9, the J gene TRBJ1-4, with 7 positions matching TRBD1. Germline-derived CDR1 and CDR2 are SGDLS and YYNGEE. The CDR3 runs to 14 residues. The V segment lost 0 bases and the J segment 8 bases; nucleotides outside the gene matches: 4. The CDR3 reads CASSVGGGREKLFF. In DNA form, the CDR3 reads TGTGCCAGCAGCGTAGGAGGGGGCCGGGAAAAACTGTTTTTT.

The gene calls are TRBV2 and TRBJ2-1; 8 bases fit TRBD2. CDR1 and CDR2 (germline): SNHLY, FYNNEI. The length of the CDR3 is 14 residues. The V and J ends lost 1 base and 8 bases, in that order; junction bases with no gene match: 4. CDR3 in DNA: TGTGCCAGCAGTGAAGTGGCGGGGGGCTATGAGCAGTTCTTC. Translating it yields CASSEVAGGYEQFF.

This clone has only one observation. The J gene is TRBJ2-3, the V gene TRBV19; tentatively, D is TRBD2 (6 bases). Trimming left V 9 bases short and J 4 bases short, with 20 bases between. CDR1 is LNHDA, CDR2 SQIVND, per germline (reference sequence). The CDR3 length is 15 residues. DNA of the CDR3: TGTGCCAGCAGAGCCCCTAGCGCCCGGGCAGATACGCAGTATTTT. Protein product: CASRAPSARADTQYF.

This clone was seen a single time. The chain employs TRBV9 and TRBJ1-6; 9 bases fit TRBD1. Germline trimming cut 4 bases from V and 8 bases from J; bases unmatched to any gene: 4. Germline V gives CDR1 SGDLS, CDR2 YYNGEE. The CDR3 extends over 14 amino acids. The CDR3 coding sequence is TGTGCCAGCAGCCGCGACAGGGGGGATTCACCCCTCCACTTT. It yields the protein CASSRDRGDSPLHF.

The genes are TRBV6-2 or TRBV6-3 and TRBJ2-2, with D possibly TRBD2 on 5 matching bases. Deletions cut 4 bases from V and 4 bases from J, with 10 bases between. Germline V CDR1 and CDR2: MNHEY, SVGEGT. This CDR3 spans 14 amino acids. The CDR3 here is CASSWRSATGELFF. The CDR3 DNA reads TGTGCCAGCAGTTGGAGGTCTGCCACCGGGGAGCTGTTTTTT.

Comment on this clone: The same CDR3 can be traced to other DNA sequences in this sample. This chain connects TRBV5-4 to TRBJ1-2; 7 bases fit TRBD1. Losses at the gene ends were 4 bases for V and 2 bases for J; bases not matched to a gene: 8. Germline loops: CDR1 SGHNT, CDR2 YYREEE (reference sequence). The CDR3 sequence is 15 residues long. DNA of the CDR3: TGTGCCAGCAGCCCTCCCCCACAGGGGAACTATGGCTACACCTTC. This encodes CASSPPPQGNYGYTF.

This chain links TRBV9 with TRBJ1-2; D is undetermined. Germline V lookup: CDR1 SGDLS, CDR2 YYNGEE. There are 15 residues in the CDR3. Trimming pared 0 bases from V and 2 bases from J, leaving 11 bases between. CDR3: CASSVDSAQNYGYTF. The DNA of the CDR3 is TGTGCCAGCAGCGTAGACAGTGCTCAAAACTATGGCTACACCTTC.

The rearrangement uses TRBV5-8 and TRBJ1-1, with 8 bases lining up with TRBD1. J lost 1 base, V lost 4 bases, and 3 bases had no gene match. From germline, CDR1 is SGHTS and CDR2 YDEGEE. CDR3 length: 14 residues. The CDR3, as DNA: TGTGCCAGCAGCATGACAGGGGAGAACACTGAAGCTTTCTTT. Translation gives CASSMTGENTEAFF.

This sequence joins TRBV2 and TRBJ1-6, with 8 bases lining up with TRBD1. This CDR3 spans 16 amino acids. The trim removed 1 base at V and 2 bases at J, leaving 1 base unmatched. Germline V lookup: CDR1 SNHLY, CDR2 FYNNEI. The CDR3 here is CASSEGGQAYNSPLHF. CDR3 sequence (DNA): TGTGCCAGCAGTGAAGGGGGACAGGCCTATAATTCACCCCTCCACTTT.

The chain couples TRBV6-6 to TRBJ1-5; TRBD1 matches 8 bases. V lost 6 bases and J lost 7; bases outside the gene matches: 8. The CDR3 is 14 residues long. Germline V gene data show CDR1 as MNHNY and CDR2 as SVGAGI (reference sequence). CDR3 DNA: TGTGCCAGCAGCCGGACAGGGCCGGGCCAGCCCCAGCATTTT. Its protein is CASSRTGPGQPQHF.